The T cell receptor beta chain described here comes from a study of STAT5B mutations in CD4+ large granular lymphocyte leukemia. Generated by immunoSEQ multiplex PCR, the TCRdb table keeps only in-frame clones and is missing some. Of about 18,000 clones in the sample, about four fifths were seen once. The clonotype originates from a human donor in good health. The sequencing sample was made of CD4+ T cells from blood buffy coats.

In nucleotides, the CDR3 is TGTGCCAGTTTGGTCGGGGGGGAAGGAGCCTACGAGCAGTACTTC. Its translation: CASLVGGEGAYEQYF. The chain joins TRBV6-5 to TRBJ2-7; 8 bases are a match to TRBD2. The length of the CDR3 is 15 residues. The germline V gene encodes CDR1 MNHEY and CDR2 SVGAGI. With V trimmed by 9 bases and J by 2 bases, 12 bases remained unmatched.